The present entry profiles one TCR beta chain with its context. The antigen is undetermined. The CDR3 runs to 15 residues. Germline CDR1 reads MNHNS; CDR2 reads SASEGT. Losses at the gene ends were 6 bases for V and 0 bases for J; bases not matched to a gene: 5. This sample stems from a study of OX40 agonist ivuxolimab in advanced cancers. Overall study: Of the patients, three showed partial responses, one with hepatocellular carcinoma and two with cutaneous melanoma.

Study-level points and caveats: Not determined was the antigen specificity of the expanded peripheral T cells.

Repertoires were generated with immunoSEQ multiplex PCR, while TCRdb's copy carries only in-frame clones and drops some. The repertoire holds 78,000 or so clones, with roughly 86% as singletons. The source material was CD4+ or CD8+ T cells sorted from blood, sampled in a trial of the OX40 agonist ivuxolimab. The chain combines TRBV6-1 with TRBJ2-5; 9 nucleotides align to TRBD2. This receptor was identified in an adult with an advanced solid tumor such as melanoma, head and neck, liver or kidney cancer. The CDR3 coding sequence is TGTGCCAGCAGGACGGCTAGCGGGAACCAAGAGACCCAGTACTTC. This encodes CASRTASGNQETQYF.